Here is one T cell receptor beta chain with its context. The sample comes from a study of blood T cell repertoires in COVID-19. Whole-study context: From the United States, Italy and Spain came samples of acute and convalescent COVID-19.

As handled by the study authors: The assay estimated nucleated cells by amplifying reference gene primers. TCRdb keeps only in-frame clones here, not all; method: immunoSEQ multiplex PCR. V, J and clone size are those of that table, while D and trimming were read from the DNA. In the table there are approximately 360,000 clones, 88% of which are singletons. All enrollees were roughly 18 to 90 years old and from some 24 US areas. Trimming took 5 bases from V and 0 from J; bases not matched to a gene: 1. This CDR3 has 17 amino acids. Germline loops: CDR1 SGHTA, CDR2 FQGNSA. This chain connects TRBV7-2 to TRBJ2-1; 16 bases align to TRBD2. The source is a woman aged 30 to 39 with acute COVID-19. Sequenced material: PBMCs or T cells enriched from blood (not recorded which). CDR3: CASSGTSGGASYNEQFF. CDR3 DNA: TGTGCCAGCAGCGGGACTAGCGGGGGGGCCTCCTACAATGAGCAGTTCTTC.